A selection of T cell receptor beta chains follows, all from one sample in a study of PD-1 blockade in classical Hodgkin lymphoma. Clones were read by immunoSEQ multiplex PCR, and TCRdb kept only the in-frame ones, dropping some. The data hold 13,000 to 15,000 clones, with about four fifths observed a single time. The specimen comprised peripheral blood mononuclear cells (PBMCs), sampled at baseline. These receptors came from a human donor with classical Hodgkin lymphoma. CDR3s include the opening cysteine and the closing phenylalanine or tryptophan. The D gene is left open where the match is weak. Rows give clone size only sometimes, using once, few, many, or a class for an expanded clone.

>TRBJ2-3|-|once|TRBV5-1
TGCGCCAGCAGCTTAAGGATGGTGGATACGCAGTATTTT
CASSLRMVDTQYF
>TRBJ1-5|-|few|TRBV7-3
TGTGCCAGCAGCTTAAATGCCGCGGAGCCCCAGCATTTT
CASSLNAAEPQHF
>TRBJ2-5|-|-|TRBV4-1
TGCGCCAGCAGCCAAGGGTTGTTCGGGGGAGTCATGGAGACCCAGTACTTC
CASSQGLFGGVMETQYF
>TRBJ1-1|-|-|TRBV15
TGTGCCACCAGCAGAGATTATTGGGGGCGTACTGAAGCTTTCTTT
CATSRDYWGRTEAFF
>TRBJ2-7|TRBD1|-|TRBV7-3
TGTGCCAGCAGCCCCTGGGACAGGCCCTACGAGCAGTACTTC
CASSPWDRPYEQYF
>TRBJ1-1|-|-|TRBV29-1
TGCAGCGTTGAAGTGTCGGGGGCGAACACTGAAGCTTTCTTT
CSVEVSGANTEAFF
>TRBJ2-7|TRBD2|-|TRBV7-7
TGTGCCAGCAGCTTACTAGCGGGAGGGCCGAGCGAGCAGTACTTC
CASSLLAGGPSEQYF
>TRBJ1-3|-|-|TRBV30
TGTGCCTGGAAAAGGAGTGGAAACACCATATATTTT
CAWKRSGNTIYF
>TRBJ2-5|-|-|TRBV18
TGTGCCAGCTCACCAAAAAGGGAGACCCAGTACTTC
CASSPKRETQYF
>TRBJ2-5|TRBD2|-|TRBV7-8
TGTGCCAGCAGCCCGCGGACTAGCGTGATACAAGAGACCCAGTACTTC
CASSPRTSVIQETQYF
>TRBJ2-7|TRBD1|large|TRBV27
TGTGCCAGCAGTCCGGGACAGGGTCCGTCCTACGAGCAGTACTTC
CASSPGQGPSYEQYF
>TRBJ2-7|-|once|TRBV5-4
TGTGCCAGCAGCGCGAGTTCCACAAGCTCCTACGAGCAGTACTTC
CASSASSTSSYEQYF
>TRBJ1-2|-|-|TRBV28
TGTGCCAGCAGGGAAGAGGGTAACTATGGCTACACCTTC
CASREEGNYGYTF
>TRBJ2-5|-|-|TRBV18
TGTGCCAGCTCAGTGGGCCGGGACGGAAAGACCCAGTACTTC
CASSVGRDGKTQYF
>TRBJ1-5|-|-|TRBV15
TGTGCCACCAGCAGGCCGGGTTGGGTTGATCAGCCCCAGCATTTT
CATSRPGWVDQPQHF
>TRBJ2-7|-|-|TRBV11-3
TGTGCCAGCAGCAAGGGGCCACCATCTAGCAAGTACTTC
CASSKGPPSSKYF
>TRBJ2-7|TRBD1|-|TRBV7-6
TGTGCCAGCAGCGAACAGGGGGATTTCAACTTC
CASSEQGDFNF
>TRBJ2-7|-|-|TRBV7-8
TGTGCCAGCAGCCTAGAGTACGAGCAGTACTTC
CASSLEYEQYF
>TRBJ2-3|-|-|TRBV7-2
TGTGCCAGCAGCTTAGCCCCCGGTGGGGATACGCAGTATTTT
CASSLAPGGDTQYF
>TRBJ2-7|-|-|TRBV5-6
TGTGCCAGCAGCTCACTTTGGTGGAACTACGAGCAGTACTTC
CASSSLWWNYEQYF
>TRBJ2-1|-|-|TRBV11-3
TGTGCCAGCAGCTTAGACAGGGCCTCATACAATGAGCAGTTCTTC
CASSLDRASYNEQFF
>TRBJ2-3|TRBD2|-|TRBV6-1
TGTGCCAGCAAAGGGCTAGCGGGAGTAGTAGATACGCAGTATTTT
CASKGLAGVVDTQYF
>TRBJ2-1|TRBD2|-|TRBV7-9
TGTGCCAGCAGCTCCGGACTAGCGGGAGGGCCGATGCTATACAATGAGCAGTTCTTC
CASSSGLAGGPMLYNEQFF
>TRBJ2-5|-|-|TRBV19
TGTGCCAGTAGTATAGGTCACAGGGTGGAGACCCAGTACTTC
CASSIGHRVETQYF
>TRBJ2-7|-|-|TRBV30
TGTGCCTGGACTATTGGAACGTACGAGCAGTACTTC
CAWTIGTYEQYF
>TRBJ2-7|-|-|TRBV13
TGTGCCAGCAGTGCTCGGCGACAATCGGCATCCGAGCAGTACTTC
CASSARRQSASEQYF
>TRBJ2-7|-|-|TRBV11-2
TGTGCCAGCAGCTGGATCTCCTACGAGCAGTACTTC
CASSWISYEQYF
>TRBJ1-1|-|-|TRBV7-2
TGTGCCAGCAGCTTATTTGACCACGTGGGTTTCTTT
CASSLFDHVGFF
>TRBJ2-1|-|-|TRBV7-9
TGTGCCAGCAGCTTTGAAAGAGGAAATGAGCAGTTCTTC
CASSFERGNEQFF
>TRBJ2-1|-|-|TRBV6-5
TGTGCCAGCAGTTACAATGGGGACTACAATGAGCAGTTCTTC
CASSYNGDYNEQFF
>TRBJ2-3|TRBD2|few|TRBV6-1
TGTGCCAGCATGGTGGGTGGGGGAGGGGCAGATACGCAGTATTTT
CASMVGGGGADTQYF
>TRBJ2-7|-|few|TRBV7-2
TGTGCCAGCAGTCATCCCGCAGGGGCGAGAGAGCAGTACTTC
CASSHPAGAREQYF
>TRBJ2-5|-|once|TRBV4-1
TGCGCCAGCAGCCAGCTACCACACAGCAACCAAGAGACCCAGTACTTC
CASSQLPHSNQETQYF
>TRBJ1-2|-|once|TRBV6-6
TGTGCCAGCAGTTCCCCGAGGGAGGGTGGCTATGGCTACACCTTC
CASSSPREGGYGYTF
>TRBJ2-1|-|few|TRBV11-3
TGTGCCAGCAGCCTTGACAATGAGCAGTTCTTC
CASSLDNEQFF
>TRBJ2-5|TRBD2|-|TRBV7-3
TGTGCCAGCAGCCCAGGACTAGCGGGAGGGTCGGGGCAAGAGACCCAGTACTTC
CASSPGLAGGSGQETQYF
>TRBJ1-2|-|-|TRBV5-4
TGTGCCAGCAGCTTGCGGGGAACTGATGGCTACACCTTC
CASSLRGTDGYTF
>TRBJ1-4|TRBD1|-|TRBV28
TGTGCCAGCACCCAAACCCTCCCGGACAGGGGGTCTGAAAAACTGTTTTTT
CASTQTLPDRGSEKLFF
>TRBJ2-5|-|-|TRBV5-6
TGTGCCAGCAGCTCTCCAGGGAGCGGGGAGACCCAGTACTTC
CASSSPGSGETQYF
>TRBJ2-6|-|-|TRBV7-8
TGTGCCAGCAGCTTTCGCCGGGACGTGAGGGCTGGGGCCAACGTCCTGACTTTC
CASSFRRDVRAGANVLTF
>TRBJ2-5|TRBD2|once|TRBV7-2
TGTGCCAGCACCGGGACTACCTTCCAAGAGACCCAGTACTTC
CASTGTTFQETQYF
>TRBJ2-7|TRBD1|-|TRBV4-3
TGCGCCAGCAGCCAGAACAGGGGCCAGTCCTACGAGCAGTACTTC
CASSQNRGQSYEQYF
>TRBJ2-7|-|-|TRBV27
TGTGCCAGCAGCCCTATAGGTTACGAGCAGTACTTC
CASSPIGYEQYF
>TRBJ1-2|-|few|TRBV28
TGTGCCAGCAGTTTTTTAGGCTATGGCTACACCTTC
CASSFLGYGYTF
>TRBJ1-1|-|once|TRBV18
TGTGCCAGCTCACAAACCGCTCCTACGAACACTGAAGCTTTCTTT
CASSQTAPTNTEAFF
>TRBJ2-5|-|-|TRBV7-3
TGTGCCAGCAGCTCCGGGGGGACCCAGTACTTC
CASSSGGTQYF
>TRBJ1-1|-|few|TRBV4-1
TGCGCCAGCAGCCAACGTTGGGGGGGGCGGACTGAAGCTTTCTTT
CASSQRWGGRTEAFF
>TRBJ2-2|TRBD2|-|TRBV4-2
TGTGCCAGCAGCCAAGATTCAATCGGACTAGCGGGAGTCACCGGGGAGCTGTTTTTT
CASSQDSIGLAGVTGELFF
>TRBJ2-6|-|-|TRBV11-1
TGTGCCAGCAGCCCTTGGGGGGCTGGGGCCAACGTCCTGACTTTC
CASSPWGAGANVLTF
>TRBJ1-1|TRBD1|-|TRBV7-6
TGTGCCAGCAGCTCGGTAAGACAGGGGGAAGCTTTCTTT
CASSSVRQGEAFF
>TRBJ1-1|-|-|TRBV7-2
TGTGCCAGCAGCTTATCCAGGGCGAACTCTGAAGCTTTCTTT
CASSLSRANSEAFF
>TRBJ2-7|TRBD1|once|TRBV5-1
TGCGCCAGCAGCTACGGCCCCGGGACAGGGGACGAGCAGTACTTC
CASSYGPGTGDEQYF
>TRBJ2-3|-|once|TRBV5-1
TGCGCCAGCACCCACAGGGAGGATACGCAGTATTTT
CASTHREDTQYF
>TRBJ1-3|-|-|TRBV10-3
TGTGCCATCAGTGACCCCGGGGGGTACGGAAACACCATATATTTT
CAISDPGGYGNTIYF
>TRBJ2-7|-|-|TRBV7-9
TGTGCCAGCAGCCCCGGGCCGAACTACGAGCAGTACTTC
CASSPGPNYEQYF